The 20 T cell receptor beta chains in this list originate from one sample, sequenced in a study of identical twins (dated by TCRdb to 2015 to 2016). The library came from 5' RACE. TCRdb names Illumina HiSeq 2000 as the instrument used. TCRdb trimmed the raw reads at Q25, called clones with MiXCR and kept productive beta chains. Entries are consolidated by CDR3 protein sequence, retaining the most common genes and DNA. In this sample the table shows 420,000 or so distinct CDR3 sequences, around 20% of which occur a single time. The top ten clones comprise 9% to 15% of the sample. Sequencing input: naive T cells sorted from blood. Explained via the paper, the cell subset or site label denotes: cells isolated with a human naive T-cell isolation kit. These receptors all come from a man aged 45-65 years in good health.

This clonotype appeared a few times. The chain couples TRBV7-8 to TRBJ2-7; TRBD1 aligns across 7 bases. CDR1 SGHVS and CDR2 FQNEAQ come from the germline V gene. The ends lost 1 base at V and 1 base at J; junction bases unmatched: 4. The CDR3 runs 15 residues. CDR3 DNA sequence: TGTGCCAGCAGCTTAGTCGGACAGGATTCCTACGAGCAGTACTTC. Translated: CASSLVGQDSYEQYF.

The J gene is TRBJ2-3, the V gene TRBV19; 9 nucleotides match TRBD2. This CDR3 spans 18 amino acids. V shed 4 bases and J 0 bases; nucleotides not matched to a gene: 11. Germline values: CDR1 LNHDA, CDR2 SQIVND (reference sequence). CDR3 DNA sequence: TGTGCCAGTAGTACCGCAGACCTAGCGGGACCAAGCACAGATACGCAGTATTTT. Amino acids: CASSTADLAGPSTDTQYF.

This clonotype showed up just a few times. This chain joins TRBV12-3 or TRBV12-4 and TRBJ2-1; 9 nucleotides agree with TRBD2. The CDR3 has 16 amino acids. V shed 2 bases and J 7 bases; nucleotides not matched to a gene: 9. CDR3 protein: CASSLIAGGSRNEQFF. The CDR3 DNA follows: TGTGCCAGCAGTTTAATTGCGGGGGGGAGTAGGAATGAGCAGTTCTTC.

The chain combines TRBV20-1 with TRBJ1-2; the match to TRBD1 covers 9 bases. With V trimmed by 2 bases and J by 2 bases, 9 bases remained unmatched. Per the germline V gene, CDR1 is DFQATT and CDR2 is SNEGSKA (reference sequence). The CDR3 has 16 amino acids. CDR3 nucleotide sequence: TGCAGTGCTAGACGTAACAGGGGGCGCGGAAACTATGGCTACACCTTC. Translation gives CSARRNRGRGNYGYTF.

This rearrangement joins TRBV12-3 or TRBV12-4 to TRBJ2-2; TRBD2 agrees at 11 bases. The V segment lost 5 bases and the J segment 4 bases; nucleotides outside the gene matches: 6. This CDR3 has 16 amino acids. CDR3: CASSPTSGGPTGELFF. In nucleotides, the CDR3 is TGTGCCAGCAGTCCAACTAGCGGGGGCCCCACCGGGGAGCTGTTTTTT.

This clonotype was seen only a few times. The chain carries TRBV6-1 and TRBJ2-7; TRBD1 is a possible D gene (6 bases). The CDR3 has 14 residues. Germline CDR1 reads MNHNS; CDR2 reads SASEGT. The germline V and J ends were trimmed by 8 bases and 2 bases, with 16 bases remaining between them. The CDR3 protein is CASLGAGWAYEQYF. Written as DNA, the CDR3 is TGTGCCAGCTTGGGGGCAGGGTGGGCCTACGAGCAGTACTTC.

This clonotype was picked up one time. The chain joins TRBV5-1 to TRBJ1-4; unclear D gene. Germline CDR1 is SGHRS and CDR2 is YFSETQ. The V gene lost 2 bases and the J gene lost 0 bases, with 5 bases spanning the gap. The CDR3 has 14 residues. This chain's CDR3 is CASSFGPTNEKLFF. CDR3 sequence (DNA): TGCGCCAGCAGCTTTGGCCCAACTAATGAAAAACTGTTTTTT.

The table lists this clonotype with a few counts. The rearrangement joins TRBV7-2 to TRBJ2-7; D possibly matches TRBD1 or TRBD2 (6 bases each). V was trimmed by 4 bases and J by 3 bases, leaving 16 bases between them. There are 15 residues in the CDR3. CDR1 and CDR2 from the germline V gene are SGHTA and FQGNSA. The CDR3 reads CASSSRGGTIYEQYF. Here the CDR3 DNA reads TGTGCCAGCAGCTCGCGAGGGGGGACCATCTACGAGCAGTACTTC.

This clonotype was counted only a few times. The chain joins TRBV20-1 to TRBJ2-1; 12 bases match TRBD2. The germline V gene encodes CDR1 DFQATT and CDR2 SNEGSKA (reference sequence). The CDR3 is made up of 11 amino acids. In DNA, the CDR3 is TGCGGGGGACTAGCGGGCAATGAGCAGTTCTTC. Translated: CGGLAGNEQFF.

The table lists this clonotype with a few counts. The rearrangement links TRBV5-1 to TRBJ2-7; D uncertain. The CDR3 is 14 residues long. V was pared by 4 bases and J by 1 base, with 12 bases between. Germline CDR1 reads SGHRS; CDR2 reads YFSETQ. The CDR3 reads CASSMLLESYEQYF. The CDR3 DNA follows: TGCGCCAGCAGCATGCTCTTGGAGTCCTACGAGCAGTACTTC. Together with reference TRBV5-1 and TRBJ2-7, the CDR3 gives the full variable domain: KAGVTQTPRYLIKTRGQQVTLSCSPISGHRSVSWYQQTPGQGLQFLFEYFSETQRNKGNFPGRFSGRQFSNSRSEMNVSTLELGDSALYLCASSMLLESYEQYFGPGTRLTVT.

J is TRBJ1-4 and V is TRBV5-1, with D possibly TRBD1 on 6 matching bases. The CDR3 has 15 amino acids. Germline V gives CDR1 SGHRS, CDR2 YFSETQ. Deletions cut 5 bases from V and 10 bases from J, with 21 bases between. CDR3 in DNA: TGCGCCAGCAGTTACAATGGCGCCAGGGGCGGAAAACTGTTTTTT. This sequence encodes CASSYNGARGGKLFF.

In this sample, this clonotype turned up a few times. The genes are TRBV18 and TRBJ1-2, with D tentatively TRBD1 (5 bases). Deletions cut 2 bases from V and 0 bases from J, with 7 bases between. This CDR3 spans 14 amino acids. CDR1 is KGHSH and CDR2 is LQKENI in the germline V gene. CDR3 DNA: TGTGCCAGCTCACCAATCAGGGCTAACTATGGCTACACCTTC. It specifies CASSPIRANYGYTF. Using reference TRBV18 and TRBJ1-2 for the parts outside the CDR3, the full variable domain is NAGVMQNPRHLVRRRGQEARLRCSPMKGHSHVYWYRQLPEEGLKFMVYLQKENIIDESGMPKERFSAEFPKEGPSILRIQQVVRGDSAAYFCASSPIRANYGYTFGSGTRLTVV.

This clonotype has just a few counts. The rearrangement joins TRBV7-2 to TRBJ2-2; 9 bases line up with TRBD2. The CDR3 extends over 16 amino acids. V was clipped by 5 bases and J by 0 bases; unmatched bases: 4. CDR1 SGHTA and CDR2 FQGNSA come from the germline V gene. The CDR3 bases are TGTGCCAGCAGCCGTAGCGGGAGCGCGAACACCGGGGAGCTGTTTTTT. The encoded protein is CASSRSGSANTGELFF.

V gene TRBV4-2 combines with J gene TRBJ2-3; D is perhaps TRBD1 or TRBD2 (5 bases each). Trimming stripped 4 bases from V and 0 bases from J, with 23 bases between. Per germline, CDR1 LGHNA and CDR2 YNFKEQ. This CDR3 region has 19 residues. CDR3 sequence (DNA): TGTGCCAGCAGCCCGTTGTTGGGGGTCCCTCTGGCTAGCACAGATACGCAGTATTTT. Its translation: CASSPLLGVPLASTDTQYF.

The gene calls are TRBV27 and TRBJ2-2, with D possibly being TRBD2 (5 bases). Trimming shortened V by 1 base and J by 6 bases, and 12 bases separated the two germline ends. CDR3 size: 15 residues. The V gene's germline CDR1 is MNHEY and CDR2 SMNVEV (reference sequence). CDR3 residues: CASSLFPRESGELFF. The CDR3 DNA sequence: TGTGCCAGCAGTTTATTCCCGAGGGAATCCGGGGAGCTGTTTTTT.

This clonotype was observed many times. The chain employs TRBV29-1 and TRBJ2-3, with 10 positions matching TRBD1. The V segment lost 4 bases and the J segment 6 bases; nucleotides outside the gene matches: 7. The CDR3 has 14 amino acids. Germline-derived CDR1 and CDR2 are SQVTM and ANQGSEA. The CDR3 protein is CSVVPGQGPDTQYF. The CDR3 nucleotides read TGCAGCGTTGTGCCGGGACAGGGGCCGGATACGCAGTATTTT.

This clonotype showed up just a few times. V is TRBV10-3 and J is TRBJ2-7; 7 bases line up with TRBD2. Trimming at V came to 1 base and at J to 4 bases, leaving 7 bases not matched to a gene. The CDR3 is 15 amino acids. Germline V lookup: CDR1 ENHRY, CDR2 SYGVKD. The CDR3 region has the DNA TGTGCCATCAGTGAGTTGGAGACTAGCATGTACGAGCAGTACTTC. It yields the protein CAISELETSMYEQYF.

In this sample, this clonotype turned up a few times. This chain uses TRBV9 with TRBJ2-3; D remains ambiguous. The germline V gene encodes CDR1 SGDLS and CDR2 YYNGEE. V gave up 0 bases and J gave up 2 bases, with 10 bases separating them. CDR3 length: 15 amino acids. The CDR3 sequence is CASSVGVHNTDTQYF. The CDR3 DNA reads TGTGCCAGCAGCGTAGGGGTCCATAACACAGATACGCAGTATTTT.

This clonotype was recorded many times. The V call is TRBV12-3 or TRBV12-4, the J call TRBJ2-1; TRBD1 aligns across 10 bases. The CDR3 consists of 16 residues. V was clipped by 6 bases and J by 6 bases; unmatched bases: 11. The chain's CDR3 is CASRRTGTGVSNEQFF. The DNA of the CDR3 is TGTGCCAGCAGAAGGACCGGGACAGGGGTAAGCAATGAGCAGTTCTTC.

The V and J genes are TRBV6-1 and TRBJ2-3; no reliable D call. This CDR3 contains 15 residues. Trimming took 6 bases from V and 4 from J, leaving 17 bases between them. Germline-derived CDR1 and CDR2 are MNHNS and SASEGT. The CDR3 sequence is CASRRAHSTADTQYF. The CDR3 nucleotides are TGTGCCAGCAGACGCGCACACTCAACGGCAGATACGCAGTATTTT.